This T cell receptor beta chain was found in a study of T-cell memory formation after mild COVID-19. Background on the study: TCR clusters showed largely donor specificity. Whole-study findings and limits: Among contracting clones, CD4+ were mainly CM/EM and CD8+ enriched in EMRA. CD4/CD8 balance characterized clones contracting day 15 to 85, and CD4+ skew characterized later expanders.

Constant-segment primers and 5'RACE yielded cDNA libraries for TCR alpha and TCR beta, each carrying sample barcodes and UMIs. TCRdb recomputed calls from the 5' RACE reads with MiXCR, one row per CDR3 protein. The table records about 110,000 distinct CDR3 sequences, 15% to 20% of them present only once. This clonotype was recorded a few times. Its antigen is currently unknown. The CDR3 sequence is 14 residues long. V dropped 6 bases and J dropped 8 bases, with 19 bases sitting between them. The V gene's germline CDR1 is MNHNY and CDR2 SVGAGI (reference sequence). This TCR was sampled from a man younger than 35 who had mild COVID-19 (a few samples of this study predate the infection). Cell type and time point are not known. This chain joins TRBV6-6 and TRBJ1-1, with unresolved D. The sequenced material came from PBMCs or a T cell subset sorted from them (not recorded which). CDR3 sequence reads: CASRETEGLTEAFF. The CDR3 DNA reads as TGTGCCAGCAGAGAAACAGAGGGTCTGACCGAAGCTTTCTTT.